This T cell receptor beta chain was sequenced in a study of shared T cell receptors in the human thymus. Germline V gene data show CDR1 as MRHNA and CDR2 as SNTAGT. V lost 6 bases and J lost 6; bases outside the gene matches: 13. This CDR3 has 16 residues. Measured with immunoSEQ multiplex PCR; TCRdb has only the in-frame clones, and not every one. The data show 700,000 to 750,000 clones, 70% to 90% seen once. The same sample was also studied in work on human thymus T cells.

The specimen was thymocytes. This sequence was found in a girl under three years old with a congenital heart defect. V and J are TRBV6-4 and TRBJ1-5; 8 nucleotides agree with TRBD1. The CDR3 region has the DNA TGTGCCAGCAGGCCGGGACAGGATGAAAGTCGTCAGCCCCAGCATTTT. Residues: CASRPGQDESRQPQHF.